The entry that follows covers one T cell receptor (beta chain) sequence. Its specificity is unknown. The PCR ran on 60 Vbeta and 13 Jbeta primers. Produced via immunoSEQ multiplex PCR; TCRdb's table is partial and in-frame only. Of around 90,000 clones listed, around 59% are singletons. The data originate from a study of cytomegalovirus exposure and HLA in healthy donors. General observations from the study: According to the study, 160 or so TCR beta chains were cytomegalovirus-associated. TCR beta V- and J-gene trimming, according to a later analysis, was linked to a missense DCLRE1C variant.

V was pared by 5 bases and J by 0 bases, with 16 bases between. The CDR3 contains 16 residues. Per germline, CDR1 MNHEY and CDR2 SMNVEV (reference sequence). The sequenced sample consisted of PBMCs. The clonotype comes from a human donor in good health. This sequence joins TRBV27 and TRBJ1-1; TRBD1 is a possible D gene (6 bases). CDR3 sequence reads: CASSQGQGAMNTEAFF. CDR3 in DNA: TGTGCCAGCAGTCAGGGGCAAGGGGCTATGAACACTGAAGCTTTCTTT.